This T cell receptor (beta chain) was recovered during a study of CD8 T cells in Susac syndrome. Germline assignment: CDR1 SEHNR and CDR2 FQNEAQ (reference sequence). The ends were cut back, 3 bases at V and 4 bases at J, with 10 bases in the middle. The CDR3 spans 14 residues. Overall study results and limits: In its TCR sequencing and HLA analysis, the study acknowledged that the number of individuals was relatively small.

Worth noting for this clonotype: Its cognate antigen is unknown.

Random hexamers served to reverse transcribe roughly 0.5 to 1 ug RNA. MiXCR, run by TCRdb on the immunoSEQ multiplex PCR reads, gives a single entry per CDR3 protein. Counted here are some 160,000 distinct CDR3 sequences, around 94% occurring once; the ten biggest clones make up 0.1% to 0.13%. This TCR was sampled from a human donor with Susac syndrome. The sample taken for sequencing was CD4+ T cells from PBMCs. This sequence joins TRBV7-9 and TRBJ1-3; D not resolved. CDR3 DNA: TGTGCCAGCAGCTTCGGGGTGGCGGGAAACACCATATATTTT. This sequence encodes CASSFGVAGNTIYF.